This is a list of T cell receptor beta chains from one sample in a study of blood T cells in healthy people across ages. TCRdb itself ran the 5' RACE reads through MiXCR, one entry per CDR3 protein. The table includes about 970,000 distinct CDR3 sequences, roughly 50% detected once. Sequencing was performed on blood. The receptors derive from an older woman in good health. Each CDR3 is given with its conserved first and last residue. Each record gives: D gene, J gene, clone size, V gene, CDR3 DNA, CDR3 protein. D genes are given only for firm matches. Clone size is not always given. Where it is, it says once, few, many or a class for expanded clones.

D: TRBD1; J: TRBJ1-1; size: NA; V: TRBV28; DNA: TGTGCCAGCAGTCTTGCCGGGACAGGGAGGGCTGAAGTTTTCTTT; CDR3: CASSLAGTGRAEVFF
D: TRBD2; J: TRBJ2-3; size: few; V: TRBV24-1; DNA: TGTGCCACCAGTGGGCTAGCGGACACAGATACGCAGTATTTT; CDR3: CATSGLADTDTQYF
D: NA; J: TRBJ2-7; size: NA; V: TRBV27; DNA: TGTGCCAGCAGTCCTCTGGACACGTCCTACGAGCAGTACTTC; CDR3: CASSPLDTSYEQYF
D: NA; J: TRBJ1-4; size: few; V: TRBV12-3/TRBV12-4; DNA: TGTGCCAGCAGTTTTCGACAGCAGAATGAAAAACTGTTTTTT; CDR3: CASSFRQQNEKLFF
D: TRBD1; J: TRBJ1-2; size: NA; V: TRBV2; DNA: TGTGCCGGTACCCCAGGGGGTGATTATGGCGACACCTTC; CDR3: CAGTPGGDYGDTF
D: NA; J: TRBJ2-7; size: NA; V: TRBV10-1; DNA: TGCGCCAGCATCCAAAGGGAGGAAACCAACGAGCAGTACTTC; CDR3: CASIQREETNEQYF
D: TRBD2; J: TRBJ2-1; size: NA; V: TRBV10-3; DNA: TGTGCCATCAGTGAAGGTCTAGCGGAAGACGATGAGCAGTTCTTC; CDR3: CAISEGLAEDDEQFF
D: NA; J: TRBJ2-7; size: NA; V: TRBV7-9; DNA: TGTGCCAGCTTGGGGTCTATTATCGACGAGCAGTACTTC; CDR3: CASLGSIIDEQYF
D: TRBD2; J: TRBJ2-7; size: few; V: TRBV19; DNA: TGTGCGGCCGGTACTAGCGGGGCCTACGAGCAGTACTTC; CDR3: CAAGTSGAYEQYF
D: TRBD2; J: TRBJ2-7; size: few; V: TRBV20-1; DNA: TGCAGTGCTAGAGAGCTAGTGGGGACTAGCGGCTACGAGCAGTACTTC; CDR3: CSARELVGTSGYEQYF
D: NA; J: TRBJ1-2; size: few; V: TRBV5-1; DNA: TGCGCCAGCTCTGGTGGGACTAACTATGGCTACACCTTC; CDR3: CASSGGTNYGYTF
D: NA; J: TRBJ1-1; size: once; V: TRBV30; DNA: TGTGCCTGCAATAACCGAGCGAACACTGAAGCTTTCTTT; CDR3: CACNNRANTEAFF
D: NA; J: TRBJ2-3; size: few; V: TRBV7-9; DNA: TGTGCCAGCAGCTTAATCTCTGATACGCAGTATTTT; CDR3: CASSLISDTQYF
D: TRBD2; J: TRBJ2-5; size: few; V: TRBV24-1; DNA: TGTGCCACCAGTGTAGGGAGGGCGCAGTACTTC; CDR3: CATSVGRAQYF
D: NA; J: TRBJ2-6; size: few; V: TRBV7-2; DNA: TGTGCCAGCAGCTTGCAATCTGGGGCCAACGTCCTGACTTTC; CDR3: CASSLQSGANVLTF
D: TRBD1; J: TRBJ2-7; size: few; V: TRBV20-1; DNA: TGCAGTGCTAGGATCCCCGGACAGGGGAACGAGCAGTACTTC; CDR3: CSARIPGQGNEQYF
D: NA; J: TRBJ2-7; size: NA; V: TRBV13; DNA: TGTGCCAGCAGCACCCTCCATGGAAGGTCCTACGAGCAGTACTTC; CDR3: CASSTLHGRSYEQYF
D: NA; J: TRBJ2-3; size: few; V: TRBV20-1; DNA: TGCAGTGCTAGACTTAGCTCCGGCACAGATACGCAGTATTTT; CDR3: CSARLSSGTDTQYF
D: TRBD2; J: TRBJ2-1; size: few; V: TRBV5-1; DNA: TGCGCCAGCAGCCCGGCTCCTAGCGGGAGGACTCGGTTCAATGAGCAGTTCTTC; CDR3: CASSPAPSGRTRFNEQFF
D: TRBD1; J: TRBJ2-1; size: NA; V: TRBV27; DNA: TGTGCCAGCAGTTTGGACAGGGGGCAGTATAATGAGCAGTTCTTC; CDR3: CASSLDRGQYNEQFF
D: TRBD2; J: TRBJ2-3; size: NA; V: TRBV20-1; DNA: TGCAGTGCAGCCCCTCCCGGACTAGCGGGACCCCTCGGCACAGATACGCAGTATTTT; CDR3: CSAAPPGLAGPLGTDTQYF
D: NA; J: TRBJ1-6; size: NA; V: TRBV27; DNA: TGTGCCAGCAGTCCTCTCGAGAGCTCCTATAATTCACCCCTCCACTTT; CDR3: CASSPLESSYNSPLHF
D: TRBD2; J: TRBJ2-1; size: once; V: TRBV9; DNA: TGTGCCCGCAGCGGCGGGGGGGAGGCCTACAATGAGCAGTTCTTC; CDR3: CARSGGGEAYNEQFF
D: NA; J: TRBJ2-5; size: NA; V: TRBV7-9; DNA: TGTGCCAGCACCTCCCTACGTCAGCACATTGAGACCCAGTACTTC; CDR3: CASTSLRQHIETQYF
D: NA; J: TRBJ2-3; size: NA; V: TRBV10-3; DNA: TGTGCCATCCAATCGGGCGGATACACAGATACGCAGTATTTT; CDR3: CAIQSGGYTDTQYF
D: TRBD2; J: TRBJ2-3; size: once; V: TRBV27; DNA: TGTGCCAGCAGTCGCGGACTAGTTAGTCTCACAGATACGCAGTATTTT; CDR3: CASSRGLVSLTDTQYF
D: TRBD1; J: TRBJ1-5; size: NA; V: TRBV5-5; DNA: TGTGCCAGCAGCTTAACCCCGGGACAGGGACGCAATCAGCCCCAGCATTTT; CDR3: CASSLTPGQGRNQPQHF
D: NA; J: TRBJ2-3; size: NA; V: TRBV14; DNA: TGTGCCAGCAGCCAAGTTATCACAGATACGCAGTATTTT; CDR3: CASSQVITDTQYF
D: TRBD2; J: TRBJ2-4; size: NA; V: TRBV20-1; DNA: TGCAGTGCTATAGAGCGGGGGTTAGCCAAAAACATTCAGTACTTC; CDR3: CSAIERGLAKNIQYF
D: TRBD2; J: TRBJ2-3; size: NA; V: TRBV20-1; DNA: TGCAGTGCTCCACCCCGGACTAGCCTGAGGGGTGGCACAGATACGCAGTATTTT; CDR3: CSAPPRTSLRGGTDTQYF
D: NA; J: TRBJ2-7; size: NA; V: TRBV2; DNA: TGTGCCAGCAAGTCGGGAGATTTATACGAGCAGTACTTC; CDR3: CASKSGDLYEQYF
D: TRBD2; J: TRBJ2-1; size: NA; V: TRBV6-1; DNA: TGTGCCAGCAGTGATGGGTTAGCGGGAGGGCCGACTGAGCAGTTCTTC; CDR3: CASSDGLAGGPTEQFF